This entry is about one T cell receptor (beta chain). As yet, its antigen is unknown. These data are taken from a study of cytomegalovirus exposure and HLA in healthy donors. Study observations and caveats: Published work reported that the classifier diagnosed cytomegalovirus status with high specificity and sensitivity. In vitro, three CMV-associated chains proved specific for CMV antigens.

Germline-derived CDR1 and CDR2 are SGHRS and YFSETQ. There are 15 residues in the CDR3. The V end was cut by 4 bases, the J end by 5 bases, with 18 bases between. Here immunoSEQ multiplex PCR was the method, and the copy in TCRdb shows in-frame clones only, minus some. The table shows 55,000 to 65,000 clones, with 85% to 95% occurring only once. This TCR came from a woman younger than 35 in good health and CMV-seropositive. V and J are TRBV5-1 and TRBJ1-1, with D perhaps matching TRBD1 (6 bases). Specimen: PBMCs. The CDR3, as DNA: TGCGCCAGCAGCCCAGCCGGGGGGCGAGTTACTGAAGCTTTCTTT. Protein sequence: CASSPAGGRVTEAFF.